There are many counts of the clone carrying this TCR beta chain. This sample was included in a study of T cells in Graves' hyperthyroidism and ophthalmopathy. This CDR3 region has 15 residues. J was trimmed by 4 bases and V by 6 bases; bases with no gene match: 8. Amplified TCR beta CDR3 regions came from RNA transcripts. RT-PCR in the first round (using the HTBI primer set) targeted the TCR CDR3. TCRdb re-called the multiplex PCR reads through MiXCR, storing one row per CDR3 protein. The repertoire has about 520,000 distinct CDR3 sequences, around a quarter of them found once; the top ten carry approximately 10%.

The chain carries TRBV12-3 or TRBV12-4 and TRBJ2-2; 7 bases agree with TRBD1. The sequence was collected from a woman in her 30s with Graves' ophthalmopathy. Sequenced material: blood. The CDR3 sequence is CASRGGTGGTGELFF. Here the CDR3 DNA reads TGTGCCAGCAGAGGGGGCACAGGCGGCACCGGGGAGCTGTTTTTT.